Sequencing of this T cell receptor (beta chain) was carried out in a study of cytomegalovirus exposure and HLA in healthy donors. The CDR3 is made up of 14 amino acids. Trimming stripped 5 bases from V and 4 bases from J, with 15 bases between. In germline, CDR1 is SGHRS, CDR2 YFSETQ. Among the donors, all were healthy bone marrow donors. At collection, donors were nominally healthy, but unrecorded immune exposures were probable. Study observations and caveats: A later analysis reported that several of the most significant clusters appeared to be linked to common viral pathogens, among them Epstein-Barr virus. Later analysis identified a missense DCLRE1C variant that was linked to TCR beta V- and J-gene trimming.

PCR primers comprised 60 Vbeta and 13 Jbeta primers. The assay was immunoSEQ multiplex PCR, and TCRdb's table has in-frame clones only and misses some. The data contain about 160,000 clones, around 80% of them singletons. Comments on this clone: Its antigen is unidentified.

Sequencing used PBMCs. The clonotype originates from a woman in her twenties or thirties in good health and CMV-seropositive. The rearrangement links TRBV5-1 to TRBJ1-1, with D tentatively TRBD1 (5 bases). The CDR3 is CASRTGVGSTEAFF. The CDR3 region has the DNA TGCGCCAGCAGGACGGGGGTGGGTAGCACTGAAGCTTTCTTT. The entire variable domain, with the rest obtained from reference TRBV5-1 and TRBJ1-1, is as follows: KAGVTQTPRYLIKTRGQQVTLSCSPISGHRSVSWYQQTPGQGLQFLFEYFSETQRNKGNFPGRFSGRQFSNSRSEMNVSTLELGDSALYLCASRTGVGSTEAFFGQGTRLTVV.